Described below is a single T cell receptor beta chain sequence and its context. What it binds is unknown. Trimming took off 2 bases at V and 8 bases at J, with 17 bases between the two ends. The CDR3 extends over 15 amino acids. Per the germline V gene, CDR1 is SGDLS and CDR2 is YYNGEE. Data came from immunoSEQ multiplex PCR; TCRdb stores just in-frame clones and leaves some out. The sample consists of about 50,000 clones, about 91% of them appearing once. The data were taken from a study of cytomegalovirus exposure and HLA in healthy donors. Findings and limits, study-wide: Most sequenced TCRs were rare (though some public TCRs occurred in many donors). A list of about 160 TCR beta chains associated with cytomegalovirus was given. The classifier, whose performance was assessed in both the original and validation cohorts, reportedly diagnosed cytomegalovirus status with high specificity and sensitivity. In vitro experiments confirmed that a few CMV-associated chains were specific for CMV antigens.

The V gene is TRBV9, the J gene TRBJ2-1; possible D gene TRBD2, 6 bases. The clonotype was recovered from a man aged 18 to 29 in good health and CMV-seronegative. The sequenced sample was PBMCs. The chain's CDR3 is CASSVGVGSGYEQFF. In DNA, the CDR3 is TGTGCCAGCAGCGTCGGGGTCGGGAGCGGTTATGAGCAGTTCTTC.